Shown below are 26 T cell receptor beta chains from a single sample sequenced in a study of blood T cell repertoires in COVID-19. Produced via immunoSEQ multiplex PCR; TCRdb's table is partial and in-frame only. The sample yields 130,000 to 150,000 clones, approximately 89% seen once. Material: peripheral blood. All receptors derive from a human donor in a cohort sampled during active COVID-19.

This clone was seen just once. J is TRBJ2-5 and V is TRBV5-1; the match to TRBD1 covers 9 bases. The germline gives CDR1 SGHRS, CDR2 YFSETQ. CDR3 size: 15 residues. V lost 3 bases and J lost 0; bases outside the gene matches: 3. The CDR3 DNA is TGCGCCAGCAGCTGGGGGGACAGGGACCAAGAGACCCAGTACTTC. Translated: CASSWGDRDQETQYF.

V usage is TRBV6-5 and J usage is TRBJ2-2; TRBD2 is a possible D gene (5 bases). Germline V lookup: CDR1 MNHEY, CDR2 SVGAGI. Trimming took off 8 bases at V and 5 bases at J, with 12 bases between the two ends. The CDR3 sequence is 13 residues long. The CDR3: CASEFRGTGELFF. The CDR3 region has the DNA TGTGCCAGCGAGTTCCGGGGAACCGGGGAGCTGTTTTTT.

The gene calls are TRBV19 and TRBJ1-5; TRBD1 agrees at 7 bases. The CDR3 totals 15 residues. After removal of 7 bases from V and 0 bases from J, the junction contained 6 bases not matched to a gene. Germline CDR1 LNHDA, CDR2 SQIVND (reference sequence). CDR3 loop: CASKIDRDSNQPQHF. The CDR3 DNA is TGTGCCAGTAAAATCGACAGGGATAGCAATCAGCCCCAGCATTTT.

The V gene is TRBV5-6, the J gene TRBJ1-5; D not certain. The CDR3 has 13 amino acids. Germline V gene sequence: CDR1 SGHDT, CDR2 YYEEEE. Trimming removed 3 bases from V and 4 bases from J, with 8 bases in between. CDR3: CASSSSVNQPQHF. The CDR3 DNA is TGTGCCAGCAGCTCGAGCGTAAATCAGCCCCAGCATTTT.

The chain couples TRBV6-2 or TRBV6-3 to TRBJ2-3; TRBD2 matches 7 bases. Germline V CDR1 and CDR2: MNHEY, SVGEGT. The CDR3 extends over 15 amino acids. The V segment lost 3 bases and the J segment 2 bases; nucleotides outside the gene matches: 5. CDR3 nucleotides: TGTGCCAGCAGTTATTTCCGGGGGGACACAGATACGCAGTATTTT. Translating gives CASSYFRGDTDTQYF.

The gene calls are TRBV27 and TRBJ2-1; TRBD1 aligns across 10 bases. The CDR3 sequence is 16 residues long. Germline loops: CDR1 MNHEY, CDR2 SMNVEV (reference sequence). Unmatched junction bases numbered 5, after V lost 0 bases and J lost 6 bases. Here the CDR3 reads CASSLSGTGEVNEQFF. The CDR3 bases are TGTGCCAGCAGTTTATCGGGGACAGGGGAGGTCAATGAGCAGTTCTTC.

The chain has TRBV10-3 and TRBJ1-5, with D perhaps matching TRBD1 (6 bases). V gave up 2 bases and J gave up 0 bases, with 14 bases separating them. CDR3 length: 17 residues. CDR1 and CDR2 (germline): ENHRY, SYGVKD. The CDR3, as DNA: TGTGCCATCAGTGAGAATGTGACAGGCCATAGCAATCAGCCCCAGCATTTT. Protein sequence: CAISENVTGHSNQPQHF.

The V gene is TRBV9, the J gene TRBJ2-7, with a possible D match to TRBD2 (5 bases). The germline CDR1 and CDR2 sequences are SGDLS and YYNGEE. The CDR3 has 13 residues. Trimming stripped 0 bases from V and 9 bases from J, with 13 bases between. The CDR3: CASSVVEEGRQYF. The CDR3 DNA is TGTGCCAGCAGCGTAGTGGAGGAAGGAAGGCAGTACTTC.

The V call is TRBV6-6, the J call TRBJ2-2, with 7 bases fitting TRBD1. CDR1 and CDR2 from the germline V gene are MNHNY and SVGAGI (reference sequence). The CDR3 has 14 amino acids. V lost 6 bases to trimming and J lost 0 bases; unmatched junction nucleotides: 1. The chain's CDR3 is CASSQGANTGELFF. The CDR3 DNA reads TGTGCCAGCAGCCAGGGGGCGAACACCGGGGAGCTGTTTTTT.

This clone was seen a few times. The rearrangement links TRBV29-1 to TRBJ2-7; 10 bases line up with TRBD1. Losses at the gene ends were 1 base for V and 2 bases for J; bases not matched to a gene: 8. The CDR3 covers 16 residues. CDR1 and CDR2 (germline): SQVTM, ANQGSEA. CDR3 bases: TGCAGCGTTGAAGTCCCCGAGACAGGGGGCCCCTACGAGCAGTACTTC. This gives the protein CSVEVPETGGPYEQYF.

The V gene is TRBV4-3, the J gene TRBJ2-7; 8 positions match TRBD1. Germline values: CDR1 LGHNA, CDR2 YSLEER. CDR3 length: 15 residues. Losses at the gene ends were 0 bases for V and 2 bases for J; bases not matched to a gene: 3. Here the CDR3 DNA reads TGCGCCAGCAGCCAAGAGGTGACAGGGGCCTACGAGCAGTACTTC. Residues: CASSQEVTGAYEQYF.

The genes are TRBV19 and TRBJ2-2; D is perhaps TRBD2 (5 bases). Germline V CDR1 and CDR2: LNHDA, SQIVND (reference sequence). Trimming stripped 6 bases from V and 0 bases from J, with 17 bases between. The CDR3 spans 17 residues. CDR3 sequence: CASRSQRRTSNTGELFF. For the CDR3, the DNA is TGTGCCAGTAGATCTCAACGCAGGACTTCGAACACCGGGGAGCTGTTTTTT. Full variable domain (outside the CDR3, taken from reference TRBV19 and TRBJ2-2): DGGITQSPKYLFRKEGQNVTLSCEQNLNHDAMYWYRQDPGQGLRLIYYSQIVNDFQKGDIAEGYSVSREKKESFPLTVTSAQKNPTAFYLCASRSQRRTSNTGELFFGEGSRLTVL.

The genes are TRBV6-4 and TRBJ1-1; 7 bases map to TRBD1. Trimming at V came to 4 bases and at J to 5 bases, leaving 7 bases not matched to a gene. The V gene's germline CDR1 is MRHNA and CDR2 SNTAGT. There are 14 residues in the CDR3. The DNA for the CDR3 is TGTGCCAGCAGTGCCAACCGACAGGGAACTGAAGCTTTCTTT. This gives the protein CASSANRQGTEAFF.

The chain uses TRBV5-6 and TRBJ1-3; no clear D gene. V was clipped by 4 bases and J by 4 bases, with 9 bases between them. From germline, CDR1 is SGHDT and CDR2 YYEEEE. The CDR3 is 13 residues long. The CDR3 loop reads CASSLGGGNTIYF. The DNA of the CDR3 is TGTGCCAGCAGCCTTGGAGGGGGAAACACCATATATTTT.

The chain links TRBV27 to TRBJ2-4; 8 bases are shared with TRBD1. Germline CDR1 reads MNHEY; CDR2 reads SMNVEV (reference sequence). J lost 7 bases, V lost 6 bases, and 11 bases had no gene match. The CDR3 covers 15 residues. CDR3 loop: CASSLTGALGNIQYF. The CDR3 DNA sequence: TGTGCCAGCAGCTTGACAGGGGCTCTAGGGAACATTCAGTACTTC.

The chain has TRBV24-1 and TRBJ2-1; 10 bases align to TRBD1. The ends lost 3 bases at V and 4 bases at J; junction bases unmatched: 2. This CDR3 is 15 amino acids long. Germline loops: CDR1 KGHDR, CDR2 SFDVKD. As DNA, the CDR3 is TGTGCCACCAGTGATCGACAGGGGGCTTACAATGAGCAGTTCTTC. This translates into CATSDRQGAYNEQFF.

The chain links TRBV4-1 to TRBJ2-3, with TRBD1 identical over 9 bases. The CDR3 contains 19 residues. Per germline, CDR1 MGHRA and CDR2 YSYEKL. The trim removed 2 bases at V and 0 bases at J, leaving 12 bases unmatched. The CDR3 loop is CASSQQGQGSNPSTDTQYF. The CDR3 region has the DNA TGCGCCAGCAGCCAACAGGGACAGGGATCAAACCCTAGCACAGATACGCAGTATTTT.

The chain has TRBV5-6 and TRBJ1-1, with 10 positions matching TRBD1. CDR1 is SGHDT, CDR2 YYEEEE, per germline. V shed 3 bases, J shed 7 bases, and the junction held 3 bases outside the gene matches. The CDR3 contains 13 residues. CDR3 loop: CASSSTGGVEAFF. As DNA, the CDR3 is TGTGCCAGCAGCTCGACAGGGGGCGTTGAAGCTTTCTTT.

The gene calls are TRBV7-9 and TRBJ1-6; D may be TRBD1 (5 bases). The CDR3 length is 12 residues. Germline lookup yields CDR1 SEHNR and CDR2 FQNEAQ (reference sequence). Trimming took 3 bases from V and 14 from J, leaving 11 bases between them. The CDR3 region is CASSFQGVSLHF. DNA of the CDR3: TGTGCCAGCAGCTTTCAAGGGGTGTCCCTCCACTTT. Variable domain in full (rest from reference TRBV7-9 and TRBJ1-6): DTGVSQNPRHKITKRGQNVTFRCDPISEHNRLYWYRQTLGQGPEFLTYFQNEAQLEKSRLLSDRFSAERPKGSFSTLEIQRTEQGDSAMYLCASSFQGVSLHFGNGTRLTVT.

This rearrangement joins TRBV25-1 to TRBJ2-3, with D possibly matching TRBD1 (6 bases). Germline V lookup: CDR1 MGHDK, CDR2 SYGVNS. Deletions cut 4 bases from V and 3 bases from J, with 14 bases between. CDR3 length equals 15 residues. The CDR3: CASSVQGLWTDTQYF. In DNA, the CDR3 is TGTGCCAGCAGTGTACAGGGTCTGTGGACAGATACGCAGTATTTT.

The rearrangement joins TRBV27 to TRBJ2-3; D not resolved. Germline V gene data show CDR1 as MNHEY and CDR2 as SMNVEV (reference sequence). V lost 3 bases, J lost 0 bases, and 13 bases lay in between. The CDR3 is 16 residues long. The CDR3 is CASSLYFIPSTDTQYF. CDR3 in DNA: TGTGCCAGCAGTTTGTACTTTATCCCTAGCACAGATACGCAGTATTTT.

This clone was recorded only once. Here the CDR3 DNA reads TGTGCCAGCAGCGTAGCTGAAGGGGGCTACGAGCAGTACTTC. It specifies CASSVAEGGYEQYF. The V call is TRBV9, the J call TRBJ2-7, with D tentatively TRBD1 (6 bases). Per the germline V gene, CDR1 is SGDLS and CDR2 is YYNGEE. Trimming left V 0 bases short and J 3 bases short, with 10 bases between. CDR3 length: 14 amino acids.

The V gene is TRBV3-1 (or the pseudogene TRBV3-2), the J gene TRBJ2-5, with 9 bases matching TRBD2. CDR3 length equals 16 residues. V trimming: 1 base; J trimming: 5 bases; junction bases outside the gene matches: 8. Germline CDR1 LGHDT, CDR2 YNNKEL (reference sequence). The CDR3 is CASSQARGGAVETQYF. The CDR3 DNA is TGTGCCAGCAGCCAAGCGCGCGGGGGGGCCGTGGAGACCCAGTACTTC.

This sequence joins TRBV6-1 and TRBJ1-2; D is undetermined. This CDR3 is built from 15 residues. Trimming removed 3 bases from V and 4 bases from J, with 15 bases in between. Germline CDR1 MNHNS, CDR2 SASEGT. The CDR3 sequence is CASSDNQSGSYGYTF. CDR3 in DNA: TGTGCCAGCAGTGATAACCAATCAGGAAGCTATGGCTACACCTTC.

The chain links TRBV5-1 to TRBJ1-2; a possible D gene is TRBD1 (6 bases). The CDR3 sequence is 15 residues long. Germline V gene lookup returns CDR1 SGHRS and CDR2 YFSETQ. Trimming stripped 1 base from V and 4 bases from J, with 14 bases between. CDR3 region: CASSLYGGAGYGYTF. DNA for the CDR3: TGCGCCAGCAGCTTGTATGGGGGCGCCGGCTATGGCTACACCTTC.

V usage is TRBV5-4 and J usage is TRBJ1-2, with TRBD1 matching 10 bases. This CDR3 comprises 15 residues. Looked up from germline, CDR1 is SGHNT and CDR2 is YYREEE (reference sequence). Trimming cost V 0 bases and J 4 bases; bases outside gene matches: 3. The CDR3 nucleotides are TGTGCCAGCAGCTTGGGACAGGGGGCGGTCTATGGCTACACCTTC. Its translation: CASSLGQGAVYGYTF.